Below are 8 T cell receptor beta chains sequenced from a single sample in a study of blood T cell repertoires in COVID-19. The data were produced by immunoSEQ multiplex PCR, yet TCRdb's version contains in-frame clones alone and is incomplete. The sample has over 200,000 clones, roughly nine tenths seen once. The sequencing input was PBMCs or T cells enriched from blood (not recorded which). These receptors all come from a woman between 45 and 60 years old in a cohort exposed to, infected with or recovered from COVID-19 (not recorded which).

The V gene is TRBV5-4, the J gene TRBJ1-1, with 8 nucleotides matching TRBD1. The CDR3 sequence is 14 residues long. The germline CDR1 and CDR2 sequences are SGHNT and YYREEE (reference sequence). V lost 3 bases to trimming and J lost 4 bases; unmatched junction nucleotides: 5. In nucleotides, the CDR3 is TGTGCCAGCAGCTCCGGACAGGGTACCACTGAAGCTTTCTTT. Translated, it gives CASSSGQGTTEAFF.

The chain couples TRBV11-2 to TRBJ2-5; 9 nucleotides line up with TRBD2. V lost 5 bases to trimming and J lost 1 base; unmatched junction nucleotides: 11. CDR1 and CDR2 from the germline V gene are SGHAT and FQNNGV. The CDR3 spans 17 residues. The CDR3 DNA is TGTGCCAGCAGCCCCAACCTTGGCGGGGGGGCCCAAGAGACCCAGTACTTC. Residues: CASSPNLGGGAQETQYF.

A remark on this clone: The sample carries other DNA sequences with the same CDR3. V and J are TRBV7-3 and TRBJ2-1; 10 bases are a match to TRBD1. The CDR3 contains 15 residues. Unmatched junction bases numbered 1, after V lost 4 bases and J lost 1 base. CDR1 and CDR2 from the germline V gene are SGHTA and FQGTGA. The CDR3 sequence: CASSSDRGSYNEQFF. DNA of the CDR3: TGTGCCAGCAGCTCGGACAGGGGGTCCTACAATGAGCAGTTCTTC.

This CDR3 reads CASSLRARGGNTEAFF. The CDR3 nucleotides are TGTGCCAGCAGCTTAAGGGCCAGGGGTGGGAACACTGAAGCTTTCTTT. This chain uses TRBV7-8 with TRBJ1-1, with D tentatively TRBD1 (6 bases). The CDR3 spans 16 residues. Trimming shortened V by 2 bases and J by 1 base, and 14 bases separated the two germline ends. Germline loops: CDR1 SGHVS, CDR2 FQNEAQ.

The CDR3 here is CASSPQGVWETQYF. CDR3 bases: TGTGCCAGCAGCCCCCAAGGGGTCTGGGAGACCCAGTACTTC. The V call is TRBV5-6, the J call TRBJ2-5; tentatively, D is TRBD1 (5 bases). Germline lookup yields CDR1 SGHDT and CDR2 YYEEEE. V was pared by 4 bases and J by 5 bases, with 15 bases between. CDR3 size: 14 residues.

The CDR3 region is CASRPSTGGFDEQFF. CDR3 nucleotides: TGCGCCAGCAGACCTTCGACAGGGGGCTTCGATGAGCAGTTCTTC. This chain connects TRBV5-1 to TRBJ2-1; 10 positions agree with TRBD1. The CDR3 has 15 amino acids. The V and J ends lost 5 bases and 8 bases, in that order; junction bases with no gene match: 10. CDR1 and CDR2 (germline): SGHRS, YFSETQ.

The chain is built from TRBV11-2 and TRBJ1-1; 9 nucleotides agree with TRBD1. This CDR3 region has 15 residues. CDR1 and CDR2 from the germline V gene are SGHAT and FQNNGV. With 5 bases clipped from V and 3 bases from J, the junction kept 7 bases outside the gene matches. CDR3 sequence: CASSVNRGRDTEAFF. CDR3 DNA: TGTGCCAGCAGCGTTAACAGGGGGCGCGACACTGAAGCTTTCTTT.

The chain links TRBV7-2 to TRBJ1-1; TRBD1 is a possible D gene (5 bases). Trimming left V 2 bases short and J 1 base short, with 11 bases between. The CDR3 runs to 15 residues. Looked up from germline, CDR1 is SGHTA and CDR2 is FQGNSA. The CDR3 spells CASSLWAGKNTEAFF. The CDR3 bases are TGTGCCAGCAGCTTATGGGCAGGGAAGAACACTGAAGCTTTCTTT.